This T cell receptor (beta chain) was observed in a study of cytomegalovirus exposure and HLA in healthy donors (dated by TCRdb to the late 2010s). About the full investigation: In an earlier analysis of roughly 500 of the donors, 276 Gb of sequence data and approximately 100 million unique TCR beta sequences from about 190 million T cells were reported. Approximately 300 gigabases of sequencing data and roughly 80 million unique TCR sequences made up an early release that covered around 640 HLA-typed donors. On average, 235,054 unique TCR beta nucleotide sequences were sequenced per donor among roughly 430 genotyped donors of the cohort, with roughly 19% of those sequences being non-productive. Of the 350 to 450 genotyped donors, roughly 80% fell in the genetic ancestry cluster associated with self-reported Caucasian donors. The study combined high-throughput TCR immunosequencing, statistical association of individual TCRs with disease status, and machine learning to predict cytomegalovirus infection status. Roughly five DR-DQ haplotypes were handled as single units for association and clustering because linkage in the cohort was strong. The number of donors typed differed by locus, with 629-630 for A, B, C, DRB1 and DQB1, over 500 for DQA1, 600 to 610 for DPA1, and 450 to 480 for DPB1. The study aimed to test whether cataloging public T cell receptors could reveal signatures of past pathogen exposure. Class I and class II HLA loci were covered by the typing at four-digit resolution. All discovery cohort repertoires had been generated on a single sequencing platform. The study used immunosequencing to profile the T cell repertoires of 666 subjects and linked those repertoires to cytomegalovirus serostatus. In a later analysis, previously published TCR beta repertoires from 600 to 850 donors were re-analyzed and high-resolution HLA genotyping was added so that TCR occurrence patterns could be studied. Donor age, sex, ethnicity and CMV serostatus were compiled together with the repertoire data. In a later genetic analysis, genome-wide SNP genotypes for about 60% of the 666 donors were used, and that subset was treated as a discovery cohort. An earlier analysis of approximately 630 of the donors applied high-throughput TCR beta sequencing to assess whether each TCR beta V gene segment acted as functional or pseudogenic. The later analysis used no new phenotypic data to find candidate immune exposures, relying instead on TCR beta sequences and their occurrence across donors. A separate validation cohort of about 110 different subjects was used in addition to the roughly 700-subject first cohort.

To note about this clone: This receptor's antigen is unknown. Per-nucleotide qualities are absent, and no much larger clonotype sits a single base away.

Including the terminal cysteine and phenylalanine, the CDR3 comprises 13 residues. Only the CDR3 region is kept as DNA, spanning 39 bases read in frame from base 1. V and J are truncated by 2 bases and 4 bases respectively, leaving an intervening sequence of 6 bases. Sequences SGHRS (CDR1) and YFSETQ (CDR2) are obtained from the germline V gene. The cohort consisted of some 670 healthy bone marrow donors. At the time of sampling, every cohort member was nominally healthy, though immune exposures that went unrecorded were likely present. The donor was CMV seropositive and was included in the group of almost 300 seropositive cohort members. Every donor gave a peripheral blood sample, and the peripheral blood mononuclear cells from that sample were used for TCR beta sequencing. Genomic DNA was extracted from the blood cell samples with the Qiagen DNeasy Blood Extraction Kit. Overall study outcomes, separate from this receptor: Correlated functional status among segregating V segments might reflect linkage disequilibrium, but an unknown experimental factor could not be ruled out. HLA typing was unavailable for some donors at each locus, so association tests used only the typed subset. Because counts were too low, approximately 18 rarely observed V segments, including chromosome 9 orphons, were excluded from the earlier analysis of under 650 of the donors. Across donors, most TCR sequences were observed very rarely, whereas some public TCRs were present in many individuals. The classifier was reported to diagnose cytomegalovirus status with high specificity and sensitivity in both the original and validation cohorts. Specific HLA alleles were associated with roughly 16,000 TCR beta sequences at a false discovery rate of 0.05 in a later analysis. In a later genetic analysis, a missense DCLRE1C variant was associated with V-gene and J-gene trimming of TCR beta chains, and the association was replicated in an independent cohort. Because the 87-base-pair reads could not distinguish some IMGT-functional V segments, including TRBV6-2 and TRBV6-3, those segments were excluded. A further reported finding was that TCR beta sequences accurately predicted the HLA-A and HLA-B alleles for most subjects in the first cohort. According to a later analysis, parvovirus B19, influenza, CMV and Epstein-Barr virus appeared linked to several top co-occurrence clusters. In this cohort, only TCR beta chains were sequenced, and detectable features were limited by the absence of alpha or paired-chain data. In vitro tests confirmed that a few of the cytomegalovirus-associated TCR beta chains recognize cytomegalovirus antigens. A group of highly shared sequence variants was considered likely to be a technical artifact of the sequencing pipeline. In a later analysis, HLA-associated TCR beta chains showed more clonal expansion and lower generation probabilities than non-associated chains that were equally common. Strong co-occurrence of HLA alleles, especially DR and DQ, made assigning TCR associations to individual alleles difficult. The study listed over 150 TCR beta chains as associated with cytomegalovirus. CMV serostatus was the only immune exposure information available for the cohort. Presence/absence analyses assumed roughly uniform sequencing depth across donors, an assumption that may not hold. According to a later analysis, most CMV-associated TCR beta chains appeared to be HLA-restricted, and the HLA associations seemed to be driven largely by CMV exposure. According to a later analysis, TCR association rates differed among HLA loci, with DRB1 alleles showing the most associated TCRs and HLA-C alleles showing the fewest. In an earlier analysis of 587 of the donors, most TCR beta V segments appeared in productive rearrangements about 90% or about 30% of the time, broadly matching IMGT annotations. The authors suggested that the approach could potentially be generalized to other disease states and immunological phenotypes. According to a later genetic analysis, donors in an Asian-associated ancestry cluster had fewer N-insertions in productive TCRs than the roughly 670-donor mean.

The library was built by means of the immunoSEQ multiplex PCR assay. For the multiplex PCR, a mixture combining 60 forward primers for TCR Vbeta segments and 13 reverse primers for TCR Jbeta segments was used. Amplification of the CDR3 region of rearranged TCR beta genes was performed with a multiplex PCR assay on genomic DNA. Amplified TCR beta libraries were sequenced as 87-base-pair reads on the Illumina HiSeq System. As for how the authors treated the data: A later analysis counted about 80 million unique TCR beta chains across the 550 to 750 repertoires, and roughly 11 million of these chains were shared by at least two donors. A nearest-neighbor algorithm error-corrected the raw reads and collapsed the reads into unique sequences, merging closely related sequences to remove PCR and sequencing errors. To assign V, D and J gene segments, CDR3 sequences were aligned to IMGT reference sequences. Each retained sequence needed at least a six-nucleotide match to both a V gene segment and a J gene segment. A rearrangement counted as productive if the CDR3 had no stop codons and remained in frame with V and J, and every other rearrangement counted as non-productive. Following IMGT convention, CDR3 was defined as the stretch from the second conserved V-encoded cysteine up to the conserved J-encoded phenylalanine. The earlier analysis of a few hundred of the donors excluded any sequence lacking an unambiguous match to a single V gene segment. An earlier analysis of approximately 590 of the donors classified V segments as functional when productive rearrangements were above 56.7% and as segregating when the standard deviation between donors was above 5%. To diagnose cytomegalovirus status from the catalog of TCR beta chain sequences, a statistical classification framework was built. A later analysis assigned V and J genes by comparing TCR nucleotide sequences with IMGT/GENE-DB human TR gene sequences. Using the TCRdist pipeline, a later analysis assigned CDR3 sequences along with most-parsimonious VDJ recombination scenarios. A later analysis defined each TCR beta chain by its CDR3 amino acid sequence plus V-gene family, and excluded reads lacking a unique V-gene family. To address suspected cross-contamination and a sequencing artifact, a later analysis removed 592 highly shared, low-generation-probability nucleotide sequences. For each public chain, a later analysis derived a clonal expansion index from normalized ranks of inferred template counts within each repertoire. In a later analysis, generation probabilities were computed with a VDJ recombination model fitted to out-of-frame rearrangements, and the resulting probabilities were checked against IGoR. Hypergeometric tests were used in a later analysis to score TCR-TCR, TCR-HLA and TCR-CMV co-occurrence, with a repertoire-size bias correction applied to the TCR pairs. In a later analysis, false discovery rates were estimated by permuting HLA or CMV assignments 20 times. In a later analysis, co-occurring TCRs were grouped using DBSCAN, and TCRdist sequence similarity was added for clustering within HLA-allele-positive subsets. Repertoires with fewer than 30,000 or more than 120,000 public chains were left out of co-occurrence clustering, as were five repertoires with anomalous nucleotide sharing. As stored in TCRdb, this immuneACCESS dataset retains in-frame rearrangements with V and J assigned. A fraction of the clones does not appear; measured against another copy, unresolved V genes explain less than half of the discrepancy, and the remainder lacks a known reason. V and J calls and clone size are given by that table; D and trimming were obtained from the DNA. In this sample the table shows fewer than 85,000 clones, around 83% of which occur a single time. Jointly, the top ten make up approximately 17% of the sample.

Sequencing was carried out using PBMCs. The source of this sequence is a man between 65 and 85 years old in good health and CMV-seropositive. This chain joins TRBV5-1 to TRBJ1-4; the D segment could be TRBD1, given 5 matching bases. This receptor has the CDR3 CASSLQDNEKLFF. The sequenced DNA is TGCGCCAGCAGCTTACAGGATAATGAAAAACTGTTTTTT.